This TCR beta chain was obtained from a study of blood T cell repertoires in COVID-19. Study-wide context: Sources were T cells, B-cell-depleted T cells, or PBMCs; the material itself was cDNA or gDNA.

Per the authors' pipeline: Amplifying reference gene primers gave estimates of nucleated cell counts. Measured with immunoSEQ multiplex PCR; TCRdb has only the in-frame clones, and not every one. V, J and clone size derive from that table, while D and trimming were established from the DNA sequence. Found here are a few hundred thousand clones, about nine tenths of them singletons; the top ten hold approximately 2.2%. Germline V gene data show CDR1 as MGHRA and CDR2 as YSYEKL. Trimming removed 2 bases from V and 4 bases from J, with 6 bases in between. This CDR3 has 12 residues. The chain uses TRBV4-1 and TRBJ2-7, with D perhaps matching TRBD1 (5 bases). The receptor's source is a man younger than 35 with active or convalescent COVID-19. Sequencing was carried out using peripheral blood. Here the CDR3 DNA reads TGCGCCAGCAGCCAACAGGGTTACGAGCAGTACTTC. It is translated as CASSQQGYEQYF.